This is a list of T cell receptor beta chains from one sample in a study of blood T cell repertoires in COVID-19. Data came from immunoSEQ multiplex PCR; TCRdb stores just in-frame clones and leaves some out. The sample lists 200,000 to 250,000 clones; around 90% were seen once. The sequenced sample was PBMCs or T cells enriched from blood (not recorded which). These receptors were taken from a woman between 25 and 40 years old with acute COVID-19. The CDR3 runs from the conserved cysteine through the conserved F or W. A D gene is named only where the DNA matches it firmly. Clone size, where shown, is once, few, many, or a class for clones that have expanded.

V gene	clone size	J gene	D gene	CDR3 protein	CDR3 DNA
TRBV7-3	NA	TRBJ1-1	NA	CASSPDGTQLNTEAFF	TGTGCCAGCAGCCCAGACGGGACACAGCTGAACACTGAAGCTTTCTTT
TRBV3-1/TRBV3-2	NA	TRBJ1-2	TRBD1	CASSQGTGTNYGYTF	TGTGCCAGCAGCCAAGGGACAGGGACTAACTATGGCTACACCTTC
TRBV7-9	few	TRBJ2-1	TRBD2	CASSLGLAGSFDEQFF	TGTGCCAGCAGCTTGGGACTAGCCGGGAGCTTCGATGAGCAGTTCTTC
TRBV15	NA	TRBJ1-5	TRBD1	CATSRPHTGGNQPQHF	TGTGCCACCAGCAGGCCACATACAGGGGGCAATCAGCCCCAGCATTTT
TRBV28	few	TRBJ2-1	NA	CASRASSLYNEQFF	TGTGCCAGCAGGGCTAGCTCCCTGTACAATGAGCAGTTCTTC
TRBV7-6	NA	TRBJ2-3	TRBD1	CASSPYQGARTDTQYF	TGTGCCAGCAGCCCCTACCAGGGGGCACGCACAGATACGCAGTATTTT
TRBV6-5	NA	TRBJ2-3	TRBD2	CASRAGLAGPDTQYF	TGTGCCAGCAGGGCGGGACTAGCGGGGCCAGATACGCAGTATTTT
TRBV19	NA	TRBJ2-1	NA	CASGLDRSSYNEQFF	TGTGCCAGTGGACTAGACAGGAGCTCCTACAATGAGCAGTTCTTC
TRBV27	NA	TRBJ2-3	NA	CASSFRGTDTQYF	TGTGCCAGCAGTTTTCGGGGCACAGATACGCAGTATTTT
TRBV19	NA	TRBJ2-2	TRBD1	CASSTGGTNTGELFF	TGTGCCAGTAGTACAGGGGGCACAAACACCGGGGAGCTGTTTTTT
TRBV27	NA	TRBJ2-2	TRBD2	CASSLGRESGELFF	TGTGCCAGCAGTTTAGGGAGGGAGTCCGGGGAGCTGTTTTTT
TRBV2	once	TRBJ2-7	TRBD1	CASSEHVRGSHEQYF	TGTGCCAGCAGTGAACATGTCAGGGGGAGCCACGAGCAGTACTTC
TRBV7-2	once	TRBJ1-1	NA	CASSLVLLNTEAFF	TGTGCCAGCAGCTTAGTTCTGTTGAACACTGAAGCTTTCTTT
TRBV30	NA	TRBJ1-2	NA	CAWSVPGGSYGYTF	TGTGCCTGGAGTGTACCGGGTGGGAGCTATGGCTACACCTTC
TRBV5-6	NA	TRBJ2-2	TRBD1	CASSTTGATRAGELFF	TGTGCCAGCAGTACTACAGGGGCCACTCGGGCCGGGGAGCTGTTTTTT
TRBV7-9	NA	TRBJ2-1	NA	CASSLDYRENEQFF	TGTGCCAGCAGCTTAGACTACAGGGAGAATGAGCAGTTCTTC
TRBV19	NA	TRBJ2-3	TRBD1	CASDMGQGIDTQYF	TGTGCCAGTGACATGGGACAGGGAATAGATACGCAGTATTTT
TRBV10-3	few	TRBJ1-3	NA	CAIRDLGGSGNTIYF	TGTGCCATCAGGGACTTAGGGGGCTCTGGAAACACCATATATTTT
TRBV11-1	few	TRBJ2-1	TRBD2	CASSLALSSGSYNEQFF	TGTGCCAGCAGCTTAGCCCTCTCTAGCGGATCCTACAATGAGCAGTTCTTC
TRBV6-5	NA	TRBJ2-5	TRBD1	CASSNSGGRETQYF	TGTGCCAGCAGCAACTCAGGGGGACGAGAGACCCAGTACTTC
TRBV9	NA	TRBJ2-3	NA	CASSVGRGDTQYF	TGTGCCAGCAGCGTAGGGCGGGGAGATACGCAGTATTTT
TRBV6-2/TRBV6-3	NA	TRBJ2-7	NA	CASSYSREEASYEQYF	TGTGCCAGCAGTTACTCGAGGGAGGAGGCATCATACGAGCAGTACTTC
TRBV5-1	NA	TRBJ1-5	NA	CASSLDRLDQPQHF	TGCGCCAGCAGCTTGGACAGGTTGGATCAGCCCCAGCATTTT
TRBV7-9	NA	TRBJ1-5	NA	CASSLAGSGNQPQHF	TGTGCCAGCAGCTTGGCGGGGAGTGGCAATCAGCCCCAGCATTTT
TRBV19	NA	TRBJ1-3	TRBD1	CASSMFMDRGIGNTIYF	TGTGCCAGTAGTATGTTCATGGACAGGGGGATTGGAAACACCATATATTTT
TRBV9	NA	TRBJ1-3	TRBD1	CASSYQGDTIYF	TGTGCCAGCAGTTACCAGGGGGACACCATATATTTT
TRBV20-1	NA	TRBJ1-1	TRBD1	CSAVQGDKAFF	TGCAGTGCCGTACAGGGGGATAAAGCTTTCTTT
TRBV4-1	NA	TRBJ2-7	NA	CASSQHPQRPSYEQYF	TGCGCCAGCAGCCAACACCCCCAGCGGCCATCATACGAGCAGTACTTC
TRBV7-8	once	TRBJ1-5	NA	CASSLGTSGTGTGSNQPQHF	TGTGCCAGCAGCTTAGGCACCTCGGGAACAGGGACGGGTAGCAATCAGCCCCAGCATTTT
TRBV28	once	TRBJ1-2	TRBD1	CASSFPKGTGGDPLTYGYTF	TGTGCCAGCAGTTTTCCCAAAGGGACAGGGGGGGATCCTTTAACCTATGGCTACACCTTC
TRBV15	NA	TRBJ1-4	NA	CATSAKRVATNEKLFF	TGTGCCACCAGCGCCAAAAGAGTGGCAACTAATGAAAAACTGTTTTTT
TRBV18	NA	TRBJ2-4	NA	CASSPSGAKNIQYF	TGTGCCAGCTCACCATCAGGGGCCAAAAACATTCAGTACTTC